These 7 T cell receptor beta chains were sequenced from one sample in a study of shared clonotypes between healthy human individuals. Naive-designated CD8 cells lacked CD45RO, were positively enriched for CCR7, and omitted terminally differentiated effector memory CD45RA+ cells. The repertoire was sequenced with immunoSEQ multiplex PCR; TCRdb's copy has only in-frame clones and lacks some. The sample consists of about 1,900,000 clones, about 95% of them appearing once. The sequencing input was naive CD8+ T cells sorted from blood. These receptors all come from a man aged 18 to 35 in good health.

The chain joins TRBV9 to TRBJ1-1; a weak D match, TRBD1 (5 bases). CDR3 size: 12 residues. Trimming left V 1 base short and J 7 bases short, with 8 bases between. The germline V gene has CDR1 SGDLS and CDR2 YYNGEE. The CDR3 DNA is TGTGCCAGCAGCGTACAGGGAGGTGAAGCTTTCTTT. Translated: CASSVQGGEAFF. The full variable domain, with the rest looked up from reference TRBV9 and TRBJ1-1, is DSGVTQTPKHLITATGQRVTLRCSPRSGDLSVYWYQQSLDQGLQFLIQYYNGEERAKGNILERFSAQQFPDLHSELNLSSLELGDSALYFCASSVQGGEAFFGQGTRLTVV.

The chain uses TRBV2 and TRBJ2-7, with D tentatively TRBD2 (5 bases). Trimming removed 7 bases at V and 3 bases at J, with 16 bases between. The CDR3 contains 14 residues. The germline gives CDR1 SNHLY, CDR2 FYNNEI. This chain's CDR3 is CASTPPGVGYEQYF. The CDR3 nucleotides read TGTGCCAGCACCCCCCCCGGGGTCGGCTACGAGCAGTACTTC.

Turning to this clone: Additional DNA sequences in this sample encode the identical CDR3. CDR3 amino acids: CASSYGSNTEAFF. DNA for the CDR3: TGTGCCAGCAGTTACGGATCGAACACTGAAGCTTTCTTT. V is TRBV6-5 and J is TRBJ1-1; D gene ambiguous. V lost 2 bases and J 1 base, leaving 5 bases between the germline ends. Germline V gene data show CDR1 as MNHEY and CDR2 as SVGAGI. This CDR3 contains 13 residues.

V usage is TRBV15 and J usage is TRBJ1-4; tentatively, D is TRBD1 (5 bases). The germline gives CDR1 LNHNV, CDR2 YYDKDF (reference sequence). The CDR3 totals 13 residues. V lost 0 bases to trimming and J lost 14 bases, with 13 bases between them. CDR3 in amino acids: CATSRDLGEYLFF. The CDR3 bases are TGTGCCACCAGCAGAGATTTGGGGGAGTATCTGTTTTTT.

The genes are TRBV14 and TRBJ2-3; D is perhaps TRBD1 or TRBD2 (6 bases each). This CDR3 is 16 amino acids long. The germline gives CDR1 SGHDN, CDR2 FVKESK. Deletions cut 3 bases from V and 4 bases from J, with 17 bases between. In DNA form, the CDR3 reads TGTGCCAGCAGCCACCCCAATGCCGGGGGCGCAGATACGCAGTATTTT. This sequence encodes CASSHPNAGGADTQYF. Variable domain in full (rest from reference TRBV14 and TRBJ2-3): EAGVTQFPSHSVIEKGQTVTLRCDPISGHDNLYWYRRVMGKEIKFLLHFVKESKQDESGMPNNRFLAERTGGTYSTLKVQPAELEDSGVYFCASSHPNAGGADTQYFGPGTRLTVL.

The rearrangement links TRBV6-1 to TRBJ1-6; a possible D gene is TRBD1 (5 bases). CDR3 length: 13 amino acids. Trimming removed 8 bases at V and 10 bases at J, with 15 bases between. Germline CDR1 MNHNS, CDR2 SASEGT. The CDR3 is CASGVGAFSPLHF. DNA of the CDR3: TGTGCCAGCGGGGTAGGGGCCTTCTCACCCCTCCACTTT.

The genes are TRBV28 and TRBJ2-5, with 10 positions matching TRBD2. The CDR3 has 21 residues. Germline V gene lookup returns CDR1 MDHEN and CDR2 SYDVKM. V shed 3 bases, J shed 6 bases, and the junction held 25 bases outside the gene matches. CDR3: CASSFPRLQAGGPLVAKTQYF. CDR3 DNA: TGTGCCAGCAGTTTTCCCCGACTGCAAGCGGGGGGGCCGTTAGTTGCGAAGACCCAGTACTTC.